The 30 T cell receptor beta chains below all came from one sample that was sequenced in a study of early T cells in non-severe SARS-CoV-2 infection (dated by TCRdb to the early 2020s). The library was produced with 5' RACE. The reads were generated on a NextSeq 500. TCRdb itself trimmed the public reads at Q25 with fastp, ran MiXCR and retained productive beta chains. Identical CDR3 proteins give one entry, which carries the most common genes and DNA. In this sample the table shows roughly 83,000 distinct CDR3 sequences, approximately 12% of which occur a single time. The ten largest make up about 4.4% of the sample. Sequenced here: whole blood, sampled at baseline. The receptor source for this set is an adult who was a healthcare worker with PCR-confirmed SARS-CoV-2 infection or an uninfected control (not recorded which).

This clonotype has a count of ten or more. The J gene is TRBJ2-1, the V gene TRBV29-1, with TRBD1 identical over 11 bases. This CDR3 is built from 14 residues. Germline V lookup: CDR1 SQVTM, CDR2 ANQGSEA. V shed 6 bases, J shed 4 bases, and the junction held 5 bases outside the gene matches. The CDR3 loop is CSVLDRGLYNEQFF. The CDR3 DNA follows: TGCAGCGTCTTGGACAGGGGGCTTTACAATGAGCAGTTCTTC.

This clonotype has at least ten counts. The CDR3 loop reads CASSPQGMNTEAFF. The CDR3 DNA follows: TGTGCCAGCAGTCCCCAGGGAATGAACACTGAAGCTTTCTTT. This sequence joins TRBV2 and TRBJ1-1; D is possibly TRBD1 (5 bases). There are 14 residues in the CDR3. Between the trimmed V and J ends, which lost 5 bases and 0 bases, there was a span of 10 bases. Germline CDR1 reads SNHLY; CDR2 reads FYNNEI.

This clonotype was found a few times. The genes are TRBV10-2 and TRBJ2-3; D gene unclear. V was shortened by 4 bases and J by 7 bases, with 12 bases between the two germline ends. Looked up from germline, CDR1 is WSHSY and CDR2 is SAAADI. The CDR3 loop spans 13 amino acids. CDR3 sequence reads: CASSGDGPYTQYF. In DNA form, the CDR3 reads TGCGCCAGCAGTGGTGACGGCCCTTATACGCAGTATTTT.

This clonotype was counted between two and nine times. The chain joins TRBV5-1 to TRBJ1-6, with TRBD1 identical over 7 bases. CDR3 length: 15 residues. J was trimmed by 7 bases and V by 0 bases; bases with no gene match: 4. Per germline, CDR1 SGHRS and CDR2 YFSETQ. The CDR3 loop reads CASSLAGTANSPLHF. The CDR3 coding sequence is TGCGCCAGCAGCTTGGCCGGGACAGCCAATTCACCCCTCCACTTT.

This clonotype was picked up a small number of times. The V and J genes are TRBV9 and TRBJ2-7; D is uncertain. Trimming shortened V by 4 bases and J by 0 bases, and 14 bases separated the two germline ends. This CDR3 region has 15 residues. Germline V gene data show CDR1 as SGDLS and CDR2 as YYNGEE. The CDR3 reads CASSPASTYSYEQYF. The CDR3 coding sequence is TGTGCCAGCAGCCCTGCCTCCACTTACTCCTACGAGCAGTACTTC.

The CDR3, as DNA: TGTGCCAGCAGTTCACTTCGAATGCAGACAGGATCTAGCACAGATACGCAGTATTTT. Translated: CASSSLRMQTGSSTDTQYF. The chain employs TRBV6-5 and TRBJ2-3, with a possible D match to TRBD1 (6 bases). CDR3 length: 19 amino acids. V was cut by 4 bases and J by 0 bases, with 23 bases left in between. CDR1 is MNHEY and CDR2 is SVGAGI in the germline V gene.

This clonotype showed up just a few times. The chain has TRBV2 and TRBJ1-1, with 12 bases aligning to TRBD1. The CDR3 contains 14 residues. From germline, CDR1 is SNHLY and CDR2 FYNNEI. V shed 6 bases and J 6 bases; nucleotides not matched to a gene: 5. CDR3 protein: CASSGGTGGPEAFF. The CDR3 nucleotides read TGTGCCAGCAGCGGGGGGACAGGGGGCCCTGAAGCTTTCTTT.

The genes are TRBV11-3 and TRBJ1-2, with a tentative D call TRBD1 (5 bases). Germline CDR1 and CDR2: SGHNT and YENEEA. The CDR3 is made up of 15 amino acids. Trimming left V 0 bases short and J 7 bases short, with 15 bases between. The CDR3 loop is CASSLDRGKVGGYTF. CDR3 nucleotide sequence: TGTGCCAGCAGCTTAGATCGGGGGAAAGTTGGTGGCTACACCTTC.

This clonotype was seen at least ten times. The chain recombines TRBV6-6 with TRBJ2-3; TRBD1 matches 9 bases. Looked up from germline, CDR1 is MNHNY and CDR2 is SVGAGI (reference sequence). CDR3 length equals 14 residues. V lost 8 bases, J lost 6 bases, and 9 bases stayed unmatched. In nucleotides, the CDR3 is TGTGCCAGCCGAGGACAGGGGATGGTCGATACGCAGTATTTT. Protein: CASRGQGMVDTQYF.

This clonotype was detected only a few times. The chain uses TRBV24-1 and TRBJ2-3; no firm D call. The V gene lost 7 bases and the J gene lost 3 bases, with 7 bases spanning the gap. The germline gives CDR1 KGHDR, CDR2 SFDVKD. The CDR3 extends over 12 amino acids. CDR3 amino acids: CATSTYTDTQYF. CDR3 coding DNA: TGTGCCACCAGCACCTATACAGATACGCAGTATTTT.

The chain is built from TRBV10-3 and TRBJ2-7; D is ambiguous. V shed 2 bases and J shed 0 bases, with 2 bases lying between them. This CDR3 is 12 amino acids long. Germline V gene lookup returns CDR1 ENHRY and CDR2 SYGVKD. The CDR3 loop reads CAISEASYEQYF. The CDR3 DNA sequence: TGTGCCATCAGTGAGGCCTCCTACGAGCAGTACTTC.

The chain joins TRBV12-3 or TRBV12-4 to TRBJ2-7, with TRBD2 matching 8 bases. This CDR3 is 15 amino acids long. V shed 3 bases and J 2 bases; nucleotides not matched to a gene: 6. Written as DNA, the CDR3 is TGTGCCAGCAGTTTGTCCGCGGGAGGTCCCTACGAGCAGTACTTC. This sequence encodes CASSLSAGGPYEQYF.

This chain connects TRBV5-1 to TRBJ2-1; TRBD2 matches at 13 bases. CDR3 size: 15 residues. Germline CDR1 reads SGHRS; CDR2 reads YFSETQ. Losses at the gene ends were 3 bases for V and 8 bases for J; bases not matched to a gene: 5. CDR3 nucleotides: TGCGCCAGCAGCTCCCGACTAGCGGGGGGCTATGAGCAGTTCTTC. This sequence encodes CASSSRLAGGYEQFF.

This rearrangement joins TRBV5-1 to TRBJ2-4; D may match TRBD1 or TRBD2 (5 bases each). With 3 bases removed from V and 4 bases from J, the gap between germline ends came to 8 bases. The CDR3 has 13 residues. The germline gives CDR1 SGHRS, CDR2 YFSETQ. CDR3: CASSWDPKNIQYF. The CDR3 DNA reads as TGCGCCAGCAGCTGGGACCCTAAAAACATTCAGTACTTC.

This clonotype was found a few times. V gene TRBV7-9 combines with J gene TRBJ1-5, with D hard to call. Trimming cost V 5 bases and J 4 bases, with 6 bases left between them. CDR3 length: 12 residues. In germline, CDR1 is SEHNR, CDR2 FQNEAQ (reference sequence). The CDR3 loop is CASSPLNQPQHF. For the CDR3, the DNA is TGTGCCAGCAGCCCACTTAATCAGCCCCAGCATTTT. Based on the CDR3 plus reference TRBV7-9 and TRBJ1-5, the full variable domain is DTGVSQNPRHKITKRGQNVTFRCDPISEHNRLYWYRQTLGQGPEFLTYFQNEAQLEKSRLLSDRFSAERPKGSFSTLEIQRTEQGDSAMYLCASSPLNQPQHFGDGTRLSIL.

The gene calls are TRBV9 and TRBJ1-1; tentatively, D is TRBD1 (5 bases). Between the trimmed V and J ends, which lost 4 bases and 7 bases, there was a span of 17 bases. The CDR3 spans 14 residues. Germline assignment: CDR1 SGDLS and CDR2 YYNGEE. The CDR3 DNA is TGTGCCAGCAGCCAAGACTTGGGGCTAGTTGAAGCTTTCTTT. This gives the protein CASSQDLGLVEAFF.

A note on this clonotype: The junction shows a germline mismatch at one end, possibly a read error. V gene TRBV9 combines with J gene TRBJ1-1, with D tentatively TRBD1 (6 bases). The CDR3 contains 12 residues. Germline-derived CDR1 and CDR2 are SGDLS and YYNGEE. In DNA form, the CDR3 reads TGTGCCAACAGCACCCAGACAGGCGAAGCTTTCTTT. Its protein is CANSTQTGEAFF.

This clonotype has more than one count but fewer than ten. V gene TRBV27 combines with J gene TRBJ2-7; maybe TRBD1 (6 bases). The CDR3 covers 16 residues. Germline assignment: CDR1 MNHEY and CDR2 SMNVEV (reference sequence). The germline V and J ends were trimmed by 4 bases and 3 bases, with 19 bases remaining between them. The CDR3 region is CASSYNGQWIHYEQYF. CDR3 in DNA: TGTGCCAGCAGTTATAACGGACAGTGGATTCACTACGAGCAGTACTTC.

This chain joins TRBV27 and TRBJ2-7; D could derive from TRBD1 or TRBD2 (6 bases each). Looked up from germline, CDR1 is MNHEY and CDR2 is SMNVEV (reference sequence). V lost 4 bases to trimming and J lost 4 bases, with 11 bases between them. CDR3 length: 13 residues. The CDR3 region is CASSYRRGYEQYF. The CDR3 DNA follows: TGTGCCAGCAGTTATAGGAGGGGGTACGAGCAGTACTTC.

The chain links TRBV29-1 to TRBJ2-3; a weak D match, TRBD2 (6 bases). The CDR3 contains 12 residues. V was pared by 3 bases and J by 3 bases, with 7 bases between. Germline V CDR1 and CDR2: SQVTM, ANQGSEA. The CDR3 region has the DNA TGCAGCGTTGAGGCGGGGACAGATACGCAGTATTTT. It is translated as CSVEAGTDTQYF.

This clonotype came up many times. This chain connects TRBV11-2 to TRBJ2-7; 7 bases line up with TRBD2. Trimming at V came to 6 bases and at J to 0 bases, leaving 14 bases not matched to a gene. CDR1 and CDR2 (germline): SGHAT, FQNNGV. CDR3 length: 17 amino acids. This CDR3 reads CASSTTWGGSTSYEQYF. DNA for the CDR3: TGTGCCAGCAGTACTACATGGGGAGGGAGTACCTCCTACGAGCAGTACTTC.

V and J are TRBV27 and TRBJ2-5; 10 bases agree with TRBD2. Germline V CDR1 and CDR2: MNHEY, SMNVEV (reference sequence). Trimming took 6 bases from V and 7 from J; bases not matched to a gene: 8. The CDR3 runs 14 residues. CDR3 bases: TGTGCCAGCAGCCCCCGGGTAGCGGGGGGGACCCAGTACTTC. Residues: CASSPRVAGGTQYF.

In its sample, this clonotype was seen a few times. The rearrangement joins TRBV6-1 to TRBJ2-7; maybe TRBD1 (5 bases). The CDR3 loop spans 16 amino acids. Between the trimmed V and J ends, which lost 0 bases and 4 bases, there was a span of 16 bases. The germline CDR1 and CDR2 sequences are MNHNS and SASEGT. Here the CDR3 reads CASSEAVRVNTYEQYF. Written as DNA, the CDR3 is TGTGCCAGCAGTGAAGCGGTCAGGGTAAATACGTACGAGCAGTACTTC.

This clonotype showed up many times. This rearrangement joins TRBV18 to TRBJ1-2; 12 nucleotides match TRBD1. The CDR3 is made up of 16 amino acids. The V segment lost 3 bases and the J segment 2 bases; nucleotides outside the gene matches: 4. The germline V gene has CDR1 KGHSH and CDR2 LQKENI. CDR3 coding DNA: TGTGCCAGCTCACCGGGACAGGGGGCTTTCAACTATGGCTACACCTTC. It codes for CASSPGQGAFNYGYTF.

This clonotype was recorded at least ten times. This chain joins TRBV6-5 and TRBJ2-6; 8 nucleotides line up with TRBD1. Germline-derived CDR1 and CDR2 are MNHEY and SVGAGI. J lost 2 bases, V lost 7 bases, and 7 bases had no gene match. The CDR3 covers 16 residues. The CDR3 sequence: CASKDRVGTGANVLTF. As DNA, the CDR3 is TGTGCCAGCAAGGACAGGGTTGGAACTGGGGCCAACGTCCTGACTTTC.

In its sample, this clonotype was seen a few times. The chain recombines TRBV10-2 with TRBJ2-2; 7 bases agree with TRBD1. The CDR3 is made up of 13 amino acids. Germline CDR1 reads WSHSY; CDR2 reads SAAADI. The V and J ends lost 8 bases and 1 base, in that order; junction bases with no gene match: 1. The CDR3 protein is CASRDRNTGELFF. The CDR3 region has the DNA TGCGCCAGCCGGGACAGGAACACCGGGGAGCTGTTTTTT.

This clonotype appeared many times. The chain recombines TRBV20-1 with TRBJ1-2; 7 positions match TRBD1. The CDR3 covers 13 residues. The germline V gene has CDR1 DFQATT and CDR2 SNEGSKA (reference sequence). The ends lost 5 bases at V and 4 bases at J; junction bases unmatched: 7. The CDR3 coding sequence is TGCAGTGCTCCCAGCGAGGGGGCCTATGGCTACACCTTC. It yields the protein CSAPSEGAYGYTF.

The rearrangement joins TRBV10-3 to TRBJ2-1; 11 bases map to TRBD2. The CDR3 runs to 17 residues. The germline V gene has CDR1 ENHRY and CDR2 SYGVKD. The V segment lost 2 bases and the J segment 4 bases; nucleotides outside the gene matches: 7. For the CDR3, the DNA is TGTGCCATCAGTGAGGAGGGGACTAGCGGAGCTTACAATGAGCAGTTCTTC. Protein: CAISEEGTSGAYNEQFF.

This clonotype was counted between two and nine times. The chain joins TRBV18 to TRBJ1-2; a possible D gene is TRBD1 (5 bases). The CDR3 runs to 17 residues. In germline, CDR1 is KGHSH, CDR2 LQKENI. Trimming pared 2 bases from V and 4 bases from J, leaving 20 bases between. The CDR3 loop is CASSPLGQGTFFYGYTF. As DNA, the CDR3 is TGTGCCAGCTCACCATTGGGGCAGGGTACTTTTTTCTATGGCTACACCTTC.

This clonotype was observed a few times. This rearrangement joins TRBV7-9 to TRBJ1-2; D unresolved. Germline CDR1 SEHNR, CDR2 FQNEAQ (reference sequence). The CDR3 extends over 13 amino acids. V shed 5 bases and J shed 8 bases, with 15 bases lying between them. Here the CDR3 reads CASSRDLMTGYTF. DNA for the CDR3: TGTGCCAGCAGCCGAGACCTTATGACCGGCTACACCTTC. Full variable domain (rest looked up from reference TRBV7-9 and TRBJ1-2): DTGVSQNPRHKITKRGQNVTFRCDPISEHNRLYWYRQTLGQGPEFLTYFQNEAQLEKSRLLSDRFSAERPKGSFSTLEIQRTEQGDSAMYLCASSRDLMTGYTFGSGTRLTVV.